The 8 T cell receptor beta chains in this list originate from one sample, sequenced in a study of Ad26.COV2.S vaccination and SARS-CoV-2 variants. The data were produced by immunoSEQ multiplex PCR, yet TCRdb's version contains in-frame clones alone and is incomplete. The sample records under 250,000 clones, 87% being singletons. The treatment denotes: about 20 received Ad26.COV2.S at low or high dose, single or two shots; 5 received placebo; per-sample allocation not given. Sampling was performed 63 days after the first vaccine or placebo injection. The source was peripheral blood, collected in a trial of Ad26.COV2.S vaccine versus placebo. The receptors derive from a person between 18 and 65 years old who received the Ad26.COV2.S COVID-19 vaccine or a placebo.

V is TRBV7-9 and J is TRBJ1-3; no clear D gene. The V gene lost 5 bases and the J gene lost 0 bases, with 8 bases spanning the gap. The CDR3 has 14 amino acids. Per the germline V gene, CDR1 is SEHNR and CDR2 is FQNEAQ (reference sequence). For the CDR3, the DNA is TGTGCCAGCAGCCCCACGTACTCTGGAAACACCATATATTTT. Translating it yields CASSPTYSGNTIYF. Full variable domain (rest looked up from reference TRBV7-9 and TRBJ1-3): DTGVSQNPRHKITKRGQNVTFRCDPISEHNRLYWYRQTLGQGPEFLTYFQNEAQLEKSRLLSDRFSAERPKGSFSTLEIQRTEQGDSAMYLCASSPTYSGNTIYFGEGSWLTVV.

The sample holds one count of this clone. The CDR3 region has the DNA TGTGCCAGCAGCTTAGGCTACAGCGGGAGTATCCCCGAGCAGTTCTTC. Translated, it gives CASSLGYSGSIPEQFF. The chain combines TRBV7-8 with TRBJ2-1; 8 bases align to TRBD2. V was clipped by 1 base and J by 10 bases; unmatched bases: 12. This CDR3 has 16 amino acids. Germline V gene sequence: CDR1 SGHVS, CDR2 FQNEAQ.

The V and J genes are TRBV23-1 and TRBJ1-5; TRBD1 might be the D (5 bases). TRBV23-1 is marked as an open reading frame, function uncertain. The CDR3 extends over 20 amino acids. V lost 7 bases, J lost 0 bases, and 28 bases lay in between. CDR3 protein: CASNSTNLELRTRSNQPQHF. The CDR3 coding sequence is TGCGCCAGCAATTCTACGAATCTAGAGTTAAGGACACGTAGCAATCAGCCCCAGCATTTT.

This clone showed up just once. The V and J genes are TRBV7-2 and TRBJ1-1, with D perhaps matching TRBD1 (5 bases). The CDR3 extends over 14 amino acids. The V end lost 0 bases, the J end lost 4 bases, and 9 bases lay between the germline ends. CDR1 and CDR2 (germline): SGHTA, FQGNSA. CDR3 coding DNA: TGTGCCAGCAGCTTAGCAGGGGTTACCACTGAAGCTTTCTTT. It encodes CASSLAGVTTEAFF.

The J gene is TRBJ2-1, the V gene TRBV7-3; 13 bases are shared with TRBD2. Per germline, CDR1 SGHTA and CDR2 FQGTGA. The CDR3 runs to 18 residues. Losses at the gene ends were 5 bases for V and 2 bases for J; bases not matched to a gene: 9. CDR3 sequence: CASSPQGLAGEPYNEQFF. CDR3 sequence (DNA): TGTGCCAGCAGCCCCCAAGGACTAGCGGGGGAACCCTACAATGAGCAGTTCTTC. The whole variable domain, filled in from reference TRBV7-3 and TRBJ2-1, reads GAGVSQTPSNKVTEKGKYVELRCDPISGHTALYWYRQSLGQGPEFLIYFQGTGAADDSGLPNDRFFAVRPEGSVSTLKIQRTERGDSAVYLCASSPQGLAGEPYNEQFFGPGTRLTVL.

The chain is built from TRBV4-2 and TRBJ2-1; TRBD1 or TRBD2 may be the D gene (6 bases each). V was trimmed by 4 bases and J by 6 bases, leaving 19 bases between them. The CDR3 covers 16 residues. Germline CDR1 is LGHNA and CDR2 is YNFKEQ. CDR3 coding DNA: TGTGCCAGCAGCCCGGGGACTCCAGGGGATGTCAATGAGCAGTTCTTC. Its protein is CASSPGTPGDVNEQFF.

With respect to this clone: Other DNA sequences in this sample translate to the same CDR3. This chain joins TRBV11-2 and TRBJ2-1; 12 bases are a match to TRBD2. CDR3 length: 15 amino acids. V lost 3 bases, J lost 4 bases, and 1 base stayed unmatched. CDR1 SGHAT and CDR2 FQNNGV come from the germline V gene. The CDR3: CASSLTSGGYNEQFF. In DNA, the CDR3 is TGTGCCAGCAGCTTGACTAGCGGGGGATACAATGAGCAGTTCTTC.

The chain recombines TRBV28 with TRBJ2-7; D not resolved. The V end lost 2 bases, the J end lost 12 bases, and 11 bases lay between the germline ends. This CDR3 contains 11 residues. Germline loops: CDR1 MDHEN, CDR2 SYDVKM. CDR3 DNA sequence: TGTGCCAGCAGTTTAGGCAGGCTGATGTACGTC. This codes for CASSLGRLMYV.